This T cell receptor (beta chain) was captured by sequencing in a study of blood T cell repertoires in COVID-19. Germline V gene data show CDR1 as MNHEY and CDR2 as SVGEGT. This CDR3 has 15 residues. Trimming shortened V by 6 bases and J by 0 bases, and 12 bases separated the two germline ends. Authors' methods: The authors estimated nucleated cell counts from reference gene primer amplification. Method: immunoSEQ multiplex PCR; TCRdb's copy keeps in-frame clones and lacks some. V and J calls and clone size come straight from that table; D and trimming were deduced from the DNA. Here the sample spans 200,000 to 300,000 clones, 91% being singletons.

The chain couples TRBV6-2 or TRBV6-3 to TRBJ2-1; the D gene is possibly TRBD2 (5 bases). The TCR comes from a person aged 18-30 years with COVID-19, enrolled during active disease. What was sequenced was peripheral blood. CDR3 in amino acids: CASSQADSSYNEQFF. The CDR3 DNA reads as TGTGCCAGCAGCCAAGCGGACTCCTCCTACAATGAGCAGTTCTTC.